A single sample gave rise to the 10 T cell receptor beta chains below, sequenced in a study of long-term antiretroviral therapy in people with HIV. The run of the v3.0 immunoSEQ assay was at survey level. Clones were read by immunoSEQ multiplex PCR, and TCRdb kept only the in-frame ones, dropping some. The profile shows 15,000 to 20,000 clones, approximately 80% of them singletons. This sample comprised unsorted PBMCs, obtained 0.3 years after starting antiretroviral therapy. All receptors derive from a man between 18 and 29 years old with HIV.

The chain uses TRBV7-2 and TRBJ1-6, with D unclear. Germline lookup yields CDR1 SGHTA and CDR2 FQGNSA. The CDR3 contains 12 residues. Trimming removed 2 bases at V and 10 bases at J, with 6 bases between. In DNA, the CDR3 is TGTGCCAGCAGCTTACTTTTCTCACCCCTCCACTTT. It yields the protein CASSLLFSPLHF.

J is TRBJ1-2 and V is TRBV13; a weak D match, TRBD1 (5 bases). The V and J ends lost 5 bases and 8 bases respectively, with 12 bases between them. Germline V gives CDR1 PRHDT, CDR2 FYEKMQ (reference sequence). CDR3 length: 12 amino acids. CDR3 sequence reads: CASSQRTSGYTF. The CDR3 nucleotides are TGTGCCAGCAGCCAACGGACATCCGGCTACACCTTC.

This clone was recorded only once. The V call is TRBV5-4, the J call TRBJ2-3; tentatively, D is TRBD1 (5 bases). Trimming removed 2 bases from V and 6 bases from J, with 10 bases in between. Germline V gene data show CDR1 as SGHNT and CDR2 as YYREEE (reference sequence). The CDR3 is made up of 13 amino acids. CDR3 sequence: CASSFPQVDTQYF. The CDR3 coding sequence is TGTGCCAGCAGCTTTCCACAGGTGGATACGCAGTATTTT.

This rearrangement joins TRBV6-6 to TRBJ1-1; tentative D call: TRBD1 (6 bases). The CDR3 sequence is 16 residues long. Germline loops: CDR1 MNHNY, CDR2 SVGAGI (reference sequence). Trimming left V 2 bases short and J 0 bases short, with 13 bases between. The CDR3 spells CASSYGLGAVNTEAFF. The CDR3 DNA sequence: TGTGCCAGCAGTTACGGATTGGGGGCGGTGAACACTGAAGCTTTCTTT.

The chain carries TRBV6-6 and TRBJ1-4, with D perhaps TRBD1 (5 bases). The CDR3 loop spans 14 amino acids. Germline loops: CDR1 MNHNY, CDR2 SVGAGI (reference sequence). Trimming removed 2 bases from V and 6 bases from J, with 10 bases in between. The CDR3 spells CASSYRGGDEKLFF. CDR3 nucleotides: TGTGCCAGCAGTTACAGGGGCGGCGATGAAAAACTGTTTTTT.

The chain combines TRBV29-1 with TRBJ1-2, with 8 bases matching TRBD1. CDR3 size: 12 residues. V shed 5 bases, J shed 6 bases, and the junction held 5 bases outside the gene matches. The germline V gene has CDR1 SQVTM and CDR2 ANQGSEA. The CDR3 loop reads CSVTLTGDGYTF. CDR3 coding DNA: TGCAGCGTTACGCTGACAGGGGATGGCTACACCTTC.

The chain is built from TRBV5-1 and TRBJ2-7; TRBD1 might be the D (5 bases). Trimming cost V 4 bases and J 2 bases, with 16 bases left between them. The CDR3 is made up of 15 amino acids. Germline V gene sequence: CDR1 SGHRS, CDR2 YFSETQ. CDR3 nucleotides: TGCGCCAGCAGCCTAGGACAACGGGCCACCTACGAGCAGTACTTC. Amino acids: CASSLGQRATYEQYF.

This chain links TRBV27 with TRBJ2-2; D is uncertain. V lost 6 bases and J 7 bases, leaving 9 bases between the germline ends. The CDR3 extends over 12 amino acids. CDR1 and CDR2 from the germline V gene are MNHEY and SMNVEV (reference sequence). In DNA form, the CDR3 reads TGTGCCAGCAGCTTGGACGGCGGGGAGCTGTTTTTT. Its translation: CASSLDGGELFF.

This rearrangement joins TRBV4-1 to TRBJ1-1; the D is unclear. Germline-derived CDR1 and CDR2 are MGHRA and YSYEKL. This CDR3 has 17 residues. Trimming left V 1 base short and J 2 bases short, with 17 bases between. Here the CDR3 reads CASSQGEGPLSNTEAFF. The CDR3 coding sequence is TGCGCCAGCAGCCAAGGGGAGGGTCCCCTCTCTAACACTGAAGCTTTCTTT.

The chain employs TRBV6-5 and TRBJ2-3, with unresolved D. Trimming pared 4 bases from V and 5 bases from J, leaving 4 bases between. Germline V gene data show CDR1 as MNHEY and CDR2 as SVGAGI. The CDR3 has 11 residues. The CDR3 loop reads CASSWGDTQYF. As DNA, the CDR3 is TGTGCCAGCAGTTGGGGAGATACGCAGTATTTT.